These 5 T cell receptor beta chains came from one sample sequenced in a study of human T cells and chemical hapten exposure. Regarding time point: pre-sensitization, week 0. Treatment reported: therapeutic diphenylcyclopropenone sensitization with weekly scalp DPC. TCRdb independently ran MiXCR on the RACE reads; one entry per CDR3 protein. The table shows around 330,000 distinct CDR3 sequences, with around 5.5% occurring only once. The sequenced sample was whole blood, obtained in connection with sensitization to the hapten diphenylcyclopropenone (DPC). The source is a young woman with alopecia areata. Some clones in this sample may be carry-over from other donors' samples.

This clonotype showed up many times. The chain has TRBV29-1 and TRBJ2-3; 10 bases are a match to TRBD2. CDR3 size: 17 residues. Germline CDR1 and CDR2: SQVTM and ANQGSEA. The ends lost 2 bases at V and 3 bases at J; junction bases unmatched: 11. CDR3 residues: CSVEPLAGAPATDTQYF. The CDR3 coding sequence is TGCAGCGTTGAACCTCTAGCGGGGGCCCCGGCTACAGATACGCAGTATTTT.

This clonotype was counted between two and nine times. J is TRBJ1-1 and V is TRBV5-1; TRBD1 aligns across 7 bases. This CDR3 spans 18 amino acids. Germline V gene sequence: CDR1 SGHRS, CDR2 YFSETQ. V was clipped by 0 bases and J by 4 bases; unmatched bases: 15. This CDR3 reads CASSLDRTGNIGSTEAFF. CDR3 DNA sequence: TGCGCCAGCAGCTTGGATCGGACAGGAAACATCGGAAGCACTGAAGCTTTCTTT.

This clonotype was found many times. CDR3 amino acids: CASSPPRGSNMNTEAFF. CDR3 DNA: TGTGCCAGCAGTCCCCCTAGGGGGTCCAACATGAACACTGAAGCTTTCTTT. The rearrangement joins TRBV12-3 or TRBV12-4 to TRBJ1-1; D is perhaps TRBD1 (6 bases). Trimming removed 5 bases from V and 0 bases from J, with 19 bases in between. The CDR3 is 17 residues long.

This clonotype appeared a few times. CDR3 region: CASSFKQGLMGGNEKLFF. The CDR3 DNA reads TGTGCCAGCAGCTTTAAACAGGGGCTAATGGGGGGTAATGAAAAACTGTTTTTT. This rearrangement joins TRBV5-4 to TRBJ1-4; TRBD1 matches at 7 bases. Germline lookup yields CDR1 SGHNT and CDR2 YYREEE (reference sequence). The CDR3 contains 18 residues. The V gene end was trimmed by 2 bases and the J gene end by 4 bases; junction bases not matched to a gene: 14.

Ten or more counts support this clonotype. The chain has TRBV10-3 and TRBJ2-3; 7 bases fit TRBD2. Unmatched junction bases numbered 6, after V lost 10 bases and J lost 2 bases. This CDR3 has 13 amino acids. Germline V CDR1 and CDR2: ENHRY, SYGVKD. The CDR3 region has the DNA TGTGCCACCCGAGCGGGACTCACAGATACGCAGTATTTT. Encoded protein: CATRAGLTDTQYF.